This T cell receptor beta chain was profiled in a study of metastatic and nonmetastatic thyroid tumors (dated by TCRdb to 2018 to 2020). Some background on the complete study: Repertoires were compared across peripheral blood and tumor or nodule tissue samples from malignant and benign thyroid patients. What the research found in general, with its limitations: In both blood and tumor samples, malignant tumors were reported to have significantly higher TCR beta diversity than benign nodules.

The library was produced with PCR. The sequencing machine was an Illumina HiSeq 4000. The TCR beta-chain CDR3 region of each patient was profiled by high-throughput sequencing. The original pipeline was this. The researchers built a classifier to tell apart papillary thyroid cancer patients with distant metastasis, based on CDR3 differences among clinicopathological groups. Repertoire diversity was assessed with the Shannon index, and tumor-blood repertoire similarity with the Morisita-Horn index. TCRdb passed the public sequencing reads through fastp at Q25 and MiXCR, retaining productive beta sequences. For this entry, the V and J calls and clone size follow TCRdb and not the study's own pipeline. The sample contains about 53,000 clones, 20% to 25% of them found a single time. 3.5% to 4.5% of the sample is in the top ten clones. None of the patients had been given any treatment before thyroid surgery. Using T-cell receptor beta sequencing, the researchers looked back retrospectively at clinical samples from patients, gathered between about 2012 and 2018.

This clone was observed at least ten times. The antigen this receptor binds is unknown. Per-base quality was not reported, and no clone a single base away is much larger than it. Per the germline V gene, MNHNS is the CDR1 and SASEGT is the CDR2. V drops 5 bases and J drops 12 bases, leaving 14 bases in between. CDR3 length: 12 amino acids, cysteine to phenylalanine. Just the 36-base CDR3 DNA is kept, in frame starting at base 1. The sequence is built from TRBV6-1 and TRBJ2-1, with a weak D call of TRBD2 (5 bases match). The receptor comes from a female donor with papillary thyroid cancer or a benign thyroid nodule (not recorded which). Some clones in this sample may be carry-over from other donors' samples. The sequencing sample was made of blood. In nucleotide form, the sequence is TGTGCCAGCAGTCTGCTGGACTCCGGGCAGTTCTTC. Translated, this is CASSLLDSGQFF.